Shown below are 30 T cell receptor beta chains from a single sample sequenced in a study of blood T cells in healthy people across ages. Alongside a J-beta primer mix, a sample-barcoded 5' primer served in a second PCR lasting roughly 6 to 11 cycles. TCRdb recomputed calls from the 5' RACE reads with MiXCR, one row per CDR3 protein. This sample has almost 1 million distinct CDR3 sequences, with roughly 47% found just once. The specimen sequenced was blood. Source of these receptors: a woman aged 55-70 years in good health.

The chain uses TRBV28 and TRBJ1-6; TRBD1 aligns across 7 bases. This CDR3 is 14 amino acids long. The V segment lost 8 bases and the J segment 5 bases; nucleotides outside the gene matches: 6. Germline V lookup: CDR1 MDHEN, CDR2 SYDVKM. CDR3 sequence: CASARTGDNSPLHF. The DNA for the CDR3 is TGTGCCAGCGCCCGGACAGGCGATAATTCACCCCTCCACTTT.

This clonotype was observed a few times. The J gene is TRBJ2-3, the V gene TRBV6-1; 7 positions agree with TRBD2. Germline CDR1 MNHNS, CDR2 SASEGT. Trimming removed 0 bases from V and 5 bases from J; junction bases left unmatched: 2. CDR3 length: 14 amino acids. The CDR3 spells CASSEAGGVDTQYF. The CDR3, as DNA: TGTGCCAGCAGTGAAGCGGGAGGGGTAGATACGCAGTATTTT.

This clonotype occurred a few times. Here the CDR3 DNA reads TGTGCCAGCAGTTATCTCGCAGGGAACGGCGAGCAGTACTTC. It specifies CASSYLAGNGEQYF. The V gene is TRBV6-6, the J gene TRBJ2-4, with D possibly being TRBD1 (5 bases). The J call may be incorrect, as the DNA end agrees better with TRBJ2-7. The length of the CDR3 is 14 residues. CDR1 is MNHNY and CDR2 is SVGAGI in the germline V gene (reference sequence).

This clonotype was observed a few times. The chain joins TRBV7-9 to TRBJ2-7, with D possibly called TRBD1 or TRBD2 (5 bases each). This CDR3 is built from 14 residues. V lost 4 bases, J lost 3 bases, and 13 bases lay in between. Per the germline V gene, CDR1 is SEHNR and CDR2 is FQNEAQ (reference sequence). In DNA, the CDR3 is TGTGCCAGCAGCTCCTCCGGGACCTTCTACGAGCAGTACTTC. It translates to CASSSSGTFYEQYF.

The rearrangement links TRBV20-1 to TRBJ2-7; maybe TRBD1 (5 bases). V was clipped by 4 bases and J by 0 bases, with 19 bases between them. The CDR3 sequence is 16 residues long. CDR1 and CDR2 from the germline V gene are DFQATT and SNEGSKA (reference sequence). CDR3 DNA sequence: TGCAGTGCTATAGTCCTGGGGCGGACCCCCTCCTACGAGCAGTACTTC. Translated, it gives CSAIVLGRTPSYEQYF.

This chain links TRBV15 with TRBJ2-5; D unresolved. The J call may be wrong; the DNA end is better matched by TRBJ2-1. The CDR3 contains 13 residues. The germline gives CDR1 LNHNV, CDR2 YYDKDF (reference sequence). CDR3 residues: CATGDLIQETQFF. The CDR3 DNA reads as TGTGCCACCGGAGATCTAATCCAAGAGACCCAGTTCTTC.

This chain connects TRBV28 to TRBJ2-7, with 8 bases identical to TRBD1. V shed 3 bases and J 3 bases; nucleotides not matched to a gene: 7. This CDR3 contains 15 residues. From germline, CDR1 is MDHEN and CDR2 SYDVKM. The CDR3, as DNA: TGTGCCAGCAGTTTGCAAGGACAGGGTGGCTACGAGCAGTACTTC. This encodes CASSLQGQGGYEQYF.

This clonotype was found a few times. This chain links TRBV7-2 with TRBJ2-7, with TRBD1 matching over 7 bases. The CDR3 runs 14 residues. J gave up 6 bases and V 5 bases, and 10 bases lay outside the gene matches. Per the germline V gene, CDR1 is SGHTA and CDR2 is FQGNSA. The CDR3 spells CASSLSAGGGEQYF. The CDR3 coding sequence is TGTGCCAGCAGCCTCTCGGCAGGGGGTGGCGAGCAGTACTTC.

The CDR3: CASSRQRFTDTQYF. The DNA for the CDR3 is TGTGCCAGCAGCCGTCAGCGTTTCACAGATACGCAGTATTTT. The chain combines TRBV27 with TRBJ2-3; D not resolved. This CDR3 is built from 14 residues. With 6 bases removed from V and 2 bases from J, the gap between germline ends came to 12 bases. CDR1 and CDR2 (germline): MNHEY, SMNVEV (reference sequence).

This chain links TRBV2 with TRBJ2-4; a possible D gene is TRBD2 (5 bases). The CDR3 spans 14 residues. V was pared by 7 bases and J by 2 bases, with 12 bases between. Germline V lookup: CDR1 SNHLY, CDR2 FYNNEI. The CDR3, as DNA: TGTGCCAGCACATTGAGGGAGTCCAAAAACATTCAGTACTTC. It is translated as CASTLRESKNIQYF.

This clonotype appeared a few times. V usage is TRBV20-1 and J usage is TRBJ2-5, with 7 nucleotides matching TRBD2. The germline gives CDR1 DFQATT, CDR2 SNEGSKA (reference sequence). Trimming at V came to 1 base and at J to 3 bases, leaving 8 bases not matched to a gene. The CDR3 covers 15 residues. The CDR3 coding sequence is TGCAGTGCTAGAGTGGCTAGCGGTAGGGAAGAGACCCAGTACTTC. This encodes CSARVASGREETQYF.

The chain employs TRBV12-3 or TRBV12-4 and TRBJ2-7; 7 positions match TRBD1. With V trimmed by 5 bases and J by 2 bases, 6 bases remained unmatched. The CDR3 sequence is 14 residues long. The CDR3 protein is CASSTGDRTYEQYF. The CDR3 DNA reads as TGTGCCAGCAGTACCGGGGACAGAACCTACGAGCAGTACTTC.

The CDR3 region is CASSNPERLAKNIQYF. Here the CDR3 DNA reads TGTGCCAGCAGCAATCCAGAGCGCCTAGCCAAAAACATTCAGTACTTC. The J gene is TRBJ2-4, the V gene TRBV28; D not resolved. The V gene lost 6 bases and the J gene lost 0 bases, with 15 bases spanning the gap. Per germline, CDR1 MDHEN and CDR2 SYDVKM. The CDR3 covers 16 residues.

The chain couples TRBV5-1 to TRBJ2-3, with D maybe TRBD2 (5 bases). The CDR3 runs to 13 residues. The germline gives CDR1 SGHRS, CDR2 YFSETQ. The ends were cut back, 4 bases at V and 8 bases at J, with 14 bases in the middle. The chain's CDR3 is CASSEGIGVTQYF. CDR3 DNA: TGCGCCAGCAGCGAGGGAATCGGGGTTACGCAGTATTTT.

Points on this clonotype: A much larger clone differs from this one at a single base, so this may be a read error. J is TRBJ2-7 and V is TRBV11-2, with 9 bases matching TRBD1. This CDR3 comprises 16 residues. The junction had 11 bases not matched to a gene; V was cut back by 5 bases and J by 3 bases. Germline CDR1 SGHAT, CDR2 FQNNGV. The CDR3 reads CASSPGTGGALYEQYF. The CDR3 DNA follows: TGTGCCAGCAGCCCCGGCACAGGGGGCGCCCTCTACGAGCAGTACTTC. Supplemented by reference TRBV11-2 and TRBJ2-7, the full variable domain reads EAGVAQSPRYKIIEKRQSVAFWCNPISGHATLYWYQQILGQGPKLLIQFQNNGVVDDSQLPKDRFSAERLKGVDSTLKIQPAKLEDSAVYLCASSPGTGGALYEQYFGPGTRLTVT.

This chain joins TRBV5-1 and TRBJ2-1; D unresolved. Looked up from germline, CDR1 is SGHRS and CDR2 is YFSETQ. The CDR3 loop spans 14 amino acids. V lost 0 bases and J 2 bases, leaving 6 bases between the germline ends. The CDR3 region is CASSLVGPYNEQFF. In DNA form, the CDR3 reads TGCGCCAGCAGCTTGGTGGGTCCCTACAATGAGCAGTTCTTC.

About this clonotype itself: Germline is not matched at one junction end, which may reflect a read error. The V call is TRBV6-1, the J call TRBJ2-3, with D hard to call. The length of the CDR3 is 17 residues. In germline, CDR1 is MNHNS, CDR2 SASEGT. This CDR3 is CAGSEANIGSLTDTQYF. In DNA form, the CDR3 reads TGTGCCGGCAGTGAAGCGAATATCGGATCCCTCACAGATACGCAGTATTTT.

The chain carries TRBV28 and TRBJ1-5; 9 bases agree with TRBD1. CDR1 is MDHEN and CDR2 is SYDVKM in the germline V gene. V shed 5 bases and J 6 bases; nucleotides not matched to a gene: 8. The CDR3 spans 15 residues. CDR3 DNA sequence: TGTGCCAGCAGTGTTCCCGGGACAGGGTCTCAGCCCCAGCATTTT. As protein: CASSVPGTGSQPQHF.

In its sample, this clonotype was seen a few times. V and J are TRBV4-1 and TRBJ2-3; D perhaps matches TRBD2 (5 bases). This CDR3 spans 15 amino acids. V lost 0 bases to trimming and J lost 8 bases, with 15 bases between them. The germline V gene encodes CDR1 MGHRA and CDR2 YSYEKL. For the CDR3, the DNA is TGCGCCAGCAGCCAAGAGGTTTCTAGGAGGTCTACGCAGTATTTT. This encodes CASSQEVSRRSTQYF.

The V gene is TRBV6-4, the J gene TRBJ2-1; 15 bases line up with TRBD2. Germline V gene data show CDR1 as MRHNA and CDR2 as SNTAGT. The V gene end was trimmed by 0 bases and the J gene end by 8 bases; junction bases not matched to a gene: 5. The CDR3 length is 17 residues. The CDR3 coding sequence is TGTGCCAGCAGTGACTCAAACGGGACTAGCGGGAGGCATGAGCAGTTCTTC. Protein: CASSDSNGTSGRHEQFF.

This clonotype was detected only a few times. CDR3 amino acids: CASSRTENNEQFF. The CDR3 DNA sequence: TGCGCCAGCAGCCGGACAGAGAACAATGAGCAGTTCTTC. The rearrangement uses TRBV5-1 and TRBJ2-1; possibly TRBD1 for D (6 bases). V was shortened by 4 bases and J by 5 bases, with 10 bases between the two germline ends. The germline V gene encodes CDR1 SGHRS and CDR2 YFSETQ. This CDR3 comprises 13 residues.

The V call is TRBV4-2, the J call TRBJ1-4, with D uncertain. Germline V lookup: CDR1 LGHNA, CDR2 YNFKEQ. V lost 4 bases to trimming and J lost 0 bases, with 9 bases between them. The CDR3 has 15 residues. Written as DNA, the CDR3 is TGTGCCAGCAGCCGCCTAGGTGCAACTAATGAAAAACTGTTTTTT. This sequence encodes CASSRLGATNEKLFF.

The gene calls are TRBV2 and TRBJ2-1, with TRBD1 matching 8 bases. V was clipped by 4 bases and J by 5 bases; unmatched bases: 7. The CDR3 loop spans 15 amino acids. Looked up from germline, CDR1 is SNHLY and CDR2 is FYNNEI. The CDR3 sequence is CASSVNRGTDNEQFF. For the CDR3, the DNA is TGTGCCAGCAGTGTAAACAGGGGGACCGACAATGAGCAGTTCTTC.

This clonotype was observed a handful of times. This chain uses TRBV6-5 with TRBJ2-3; tentatively, D is TRBD1 (5 bases). The germline V gene has CDR1 MNHEY and CDR2 SVGAGI. With 6 bases removed from V and 2 bases from J, the gap between germline ends came to 9 bases. The CDR3 is made up of 13 amino acids. The CDR3 here is CASRDTPTDTQYF. The CDR3 DNA reads as TGTGCCAGCAGGGACACCCCCACAGATACGCAGTATTTT.

The rearrangement links TRBV18 to TRBJ1-4; no reliable D call. CDR3 length: 14 amino acids. Between the trimmed V and J ends, which lost 3 bases and 5 bases, there was a span of 10 bases. The germline V gene encodes CDR1 KGHSH and CDR2 LQKENI. DNA of the CDR3: TGTGCCAGCTCACCCCCCGCAGAGAATGAAAAACTGTTTTTT. Amino acid sequence: CASSPPAENEKLFF. The full variable domain, in which reference TRBV18 and TRBJ1-4 provide the parts outside the CDR3, is NAGVMQNPRHLVRRRGQEARLRCSPMKGHSHVYWYRQLPEEGLKFMVYLQKENIIDESGMPKERFSAEFPKEGPSILRIQQVVRGDSAAYFCASSPPAENEKLFFGSGTQLSVL.

A single count supports this clonotype. J is TRBJ2-5 and V is TRBV5-1, with 8 bases identical to TRBD2. The J call is uncertain, as TRBJ2-7 better fits the DNA end. There are 18 residues in the CDR3. CDR1 SGHRS and CDR2 YFSETQ come from the germline V gene. CDR3 protein: CASSSWSGSDSWPYEQYF. For the CDR3, the DNA is TGCGCCAGCAGCTCCTGGAGCGGGAGCGATTCTTGGCCCTACGAGCAGTACTTC.

The chain links TRBV27 to TRBJ2-3; 11 nucleotides align to TRBD2. The CDR3 is 14 residues long. J lost 1 base, V lost 10 bases, and 4 bases had no gene match. CDR1 and CDR2 (germline): MNHEY, SMNVEV (reference sequence). For the CDR3, the DNA is TGTGCCAACAAGACTAGCGGGGGCACAGATACGCAGTATTTT. Its protein product is CANKTSGGTDTQYF.

The rearrangement joins TRBV5-1 to TRBJ2-7, with D tentatively TRBD2 (6 bases). V gave up 4 bases and J gave up 1 base, with 15 bases separating them. This CDR3 contains 15 residues. Germline CDR1 SGHRS, CDR2 YFSETQ. The CDR3 coding sequence is TGCGCCAGCAGCCCGGCCGGGGGTAGATCCTACGAGCAGTACTTC. Protein sequence: CASSPAGGRSYEQYF.

This clonotype occurred many times. The chain joins TRBV28 to TRBJ2-1; D is undetermined. Germline V lookup: CDR1 MDHEN, CDR2 SYDVKM. The CDR3 contains 16 residues. The V gene lost 3 bases and the J gene lost 5 bases, with 17 bases spanning the gap. CDR3 residues: CASSFPSEEVNNEQFF. CDR3 nucleotides: TGTGCCAGCAGTTTCCCGAGCGAAGAGGTCAACAATGAGCAGTTCTTC.

This chain uses TRBV18 with TRBJ2-1, with D unresolved. With 3 bases removed from V and 2 bases from J, the gap between germline ends came to 8 bases. The CDR3 runs to 14 residues. CDR1 is KGHSH and CDR2 is LQKENI in the germline V gene. DNA of the CDR3: TGTGCCAGCTCACCTCAACCAGCCTACAATGAGCAGTTCTTC. This sequence encodes CASSPQPAYNEQFF.